This is a list of T cell receptor beta chains from one sample in a study of Ad26.COV2.S vaccination and SARS-CoV-2 variants. Only in-frame clones appear in the TCRdb table, and some are missing; sequencing was by immunoSEQ multiplex PCR. The sample yields roughly 680,000 clones, 80% to 90% seen once. The specimen was peripheral blood, collected in a trial of Ad26.COV2.S vaccine versus placebo. The source of these receptors is a person aged 18-60 years who received the Ad26.COV2.S COVID-19 vaccine or a placebo. Each CDR3 is given with its conserved first and last residue. A D gene is named only where the DNA matches it firmly. Only some rows state a clone size, as once, few, many or a class for expanded clones.

V gene	clone size	D gene	J gene	CDR3 DNA	CDR3 protein
TRBV3-1/TRBV3-2	.	.	TRBJ1-2	TGTGCCAGCAGCCAAGGAAGCTGGGGCGGCTACACCTTC	CASSQGSWGGYTF
TRBV24-1	.	TRBD2	TRBJ2-3	TGTGCCACCAGTGAGGGGACTAGCGGGCGCACAGATACGCAGTATTTT	CATSEGTSGRTDTQYF
TRBV7-2	.	TRBD2	TRBJ2-2	TGTGCCAGCAGCTTCGTAGCGGGATGGGACACCGGGGAGCTGTTTTTT	CASSFVAGWDTGELFF
TRBV18	.	.	TRBJ1-4	TGTGCCAGCTCACCTGGGTTAAATAATGAAAAACTGTTTTTT	CASSPGLNNEKLFF
TRBV6-2/TRBV6-3	.	.	TRBJ2-7	TGTGCCAGCAGTCTGTGGGACGAGCAGTACTTC	CASSLWDEQYF
TRBV10-3	.	TRBD1	TRBJ2-2	TGTGCCATCAGTGAACGACAGGGAGAGGGGGAGCTGTTTTTT	CAISERQGEGELFF
TRBV12-3/TRBV12-4	.	.	TRBJ1-2	TGTGCCAGCAGTTCCGGAGCCTATGGCTACACCTTC	CASSSGAYGYTF
TRBV7-9	.	.	TRBJ2-6	TGTGCCAGCAGCTTAAGGACAGCCAGCTCTGGGGCCAACGTCCTGACTTTC	CASSLRTASSGANVLTF
TRBV30	.	.	TRBJ2-7	TGTGCCTGGAGTAGCGCGGGAAGCTACGAGCAGTACTTC	CAWSSAGSYEQYF
TRBV25-1	.	TRBD2	TRBJ2-5	TGTGCCAGCAGTGAGGGGGGACTAGCTCTAGGAGAGACCCAGTACTTC	CASSEGGLALGETQYF
TRBV6-5	.	TRBD1	TRBJ1-1	TGTGCCAGCAGTTACTCGAGGGGACAGCTGAACACTGAAGCTTTCTTT	CASSYSRGQLNTEAFF
TRBV7-2	.	.	TRBJ2-5	TGTGCCAGCAGCTTAGAGGCGGACCAAGAGACCCAGTACTTC	CASSLEADQETQYF
TRBV19	.	.	TRBJ1-5	TGTGCCAGTAGTATTTCGGGGTTTTTCAATCAGCCCCAGCATTTT	CASSISGFFNQPQHF
TRBV2	.	.	TRBJ2-3	TGTGCCAGCAGTGAGGTAGATACGCAGTATTTT	CASSEVDTQYF
TRBV27	.	.	TRBJ1-2	TGTGCCAGCAGTTTTCTGGATGGCTACACCTTC	CASSFLDGYTF
TRBV7-2	.	.	TRBJ2-7	TGTGCCAGCAGCTACGGGATTGACTACGAGCAGTACTTC	CASSYGIDYEQYF
TRBV5-1	.	.	TRBJ1-5	TGCGCCAGCAGCGTGGGACCGAGCAATCAGCCCCAGCATTTT	CASSVGPSNQPQHF
TRBV3-1/TRBV3-2	few	.	TRBJ2-3	TGTGCCAGCAGCCCCCCGGGCACAGATACGCAGTATTTT	CASSPPGTDTQYF
TRBV7-2	.	.	TRBJ2-7	TGTGCCACCCAAGGAATATCCTACGAGCAGTACTTC	CATQGISYEQYF
TRBV12-2	.	.	TRBJ1-5	TGTGCAAGTCGTTTCTGGACGGACGGGAGGGCAAATCAGCCCCAGCATTTT	CASRFWTDGRANQPQHF
TRBV6-5	.	TRBD1	TRBJ1-1	TGTGCCAGCAGTTCCGGGACAGGGGGCAAAACTGAAGCTTTCTTT	CASSSGTGGKTEAFF
TRBV5-8	once	.	TRBJ2-6	TGTGCCAGCAGCTTGTATGCAGGCCTCTCTGGGGCCAACGTCCTGACTTTC	CASSLYAGLSGANVLTF
TRBV2	.	.	TRBJ1-5	TGTGCCAGCAGGGGGGGCGGGGACAATAGCAATCAGCCCCAGCATTTT	CASRGGGDNSNQPQHF
TRBV18	.	.	TRBJ1-3	TGTGCCAGCTCAACGAATAGGGGTACTGGAAACACCATATATTTT	CASSTNRGTGNTIYF
TRBV18	.	TRBD2	TRBJ2-1	TGTGCCAGCTCACCGCAGACTAGCGGGAGGAAATACAATGAGCAGTTCTTC	CASSPQTSGRKYNEQFF
TRBV14	.	.	TRBJ2-7	TGTGCCAGCAGCCAAGGTAGTCACGCCATGTCGTACTTC	CASSQGSHAMSYF
TRBV25-1	.	.	TRBJ1-1	TGTGCCAGCAGAAAAGGATACAGCAACACTGAAGCTTTCTTT	CASRKGYSNTEAFF
TRBV21-1	.	.	TRBJ2-7	TGTGCCAGCAGCGCCGGGACCCCCTACGAGCAGTACTTC	CASSAGTPYEQYF
TRBV12-5	.	.	TRBJ1-2	TGTGCTAGTGGTCCGCCCCCGGGGGGTTATGGCTACACCTTC	CASGPPPGGYGYTF
TRBV6-2/TRBV6-3	.	.	TRBJ1-2	TGTGCCAGCAGTTATCTTCGGACCCATGGCTACACCTTC	CASSYLRTHGYTF
TRBV30	.	.	TRBJ2-2	TGTGCCTGGAGTGTGAAAGGGAACGGGGAGCTGTTTTTT	CAWSVKGNGELFF
TRBV5-1	.	TRBD1	TRBJ2-3	TGCGCCAGCAGCTTCAGGGGGTTGGATACGCAGTATTTT	CASSFRGLDTQYF
TRBV19	.	.	TRBJ2-5	TGTGCCAGTAGTTGGCGAGCCCAAGAGACCCAGTACTTC	CASSWRAQETQYF
TRBV11-1	.	.	TRBJ1-1	TGTGCCAGCAGCTTAACCGCACCCATGAACACTGAAGCTTTCTTT	CASSLTAPMNTEAFF
TRBV30	.	.	TRBJ1-6	TGTGCCTGGATTCCCCGGGGCGCCTATAATTCACCCCTCCACTTT	CAWIPRGAYNSPLHF
TRBV4-1	.	.	TRBJ2-6	TGCGCCAGCAGCCAAGATCTGGACAGCCTGAGCTCTGGGGCCAACGTCCTGACTTTC	CASSQDLDSLSSGANVLTF
TRBV12-3/TRBV12-4	.	.	TRBJ1-2	TGTGCCAGCAGTCAGACTGAGTATGGCTACACCTTC	CASSQTEYGYTF
TRBV7-9	.	.	TRBJ1-4	TGTGCCAGCACCAACCCGGCCCAGGGGAGGGAAAAACTGTTTTTT	CASTNPAQGREKLFF
TRBV5-6	.	TRBD1	TRBJ1-6	TGTGCCAGCAGCTTAGGGACAGGGGGCAGAAATTCACCCCTCCACTTT	CASSLGTGGRNSPLHF
TRBV18	.	.	TRBJ1-1	TGTGCCAGCTCACGAGCTAGTGGCACTGAAGCTTTCTTT	CASSRASGTEAFF
TRBV19	.	TRBD1	TRBJ1-6	TGTGCCAGTAGTCGACAGGGATCGTCCTATAATTCACCCCTCCACTTT	CASSRQGSSYNSPLHF
TRBV30	.	.	TRBJ1-1	TGTGCCTGGAGCGTCGGGACTCTTGAAGCTTTCTTT	CAWSVGTLEAFF
TRBV11-2	.	TRBD2	TRBJ2-2	TGTGCCAGCAGCTTAGTTAGCGGGCTCAACACCGGGGAGCTGTTTTTT	CASSLVSGLNTGELFF
TRBV6-2/TRBV6-3	.	TRBD1	TRBJ1-2	TGTGCCAGCAGTCGGGACAGTTATGGCTACACCTTC	CASSRDSYGYTF
TRBV3-1/TRBV3-2	once	TRBD1	TRBJ1-3	TGTGCCAGCAGCCAAGGGAGGACAGGTAACTCTGGAAACACCATATATTTT	CASSQGRTGNSGNTIYF
TRBV7-7	.	TRBD1	TRBJ2-1	TGTGCTAGCAGCCCGACAGGGGGCGCGGGTCTCTTGGATGAGCAGTTCTTC	CASSPTGGAGLLDEQFF
TRBV28	.	.	TRBJ2-7	TGTGCCAGCAGTTTATTGGGCGGGACCTCCTACGAGCAGTACTTC	CASSLLGGTSYEQYF
TRBV19	.	.	TRBJ2-1	TGTGCCAGTAGTATAAGGGGCGATGAGCAGTTCTTC	CASSIRGDEQFF
TRBV19	.	TRBD1	TRBJ1-6	TGTGCCAGTAGTATCACTTCACAGGGGCATTCACCCCTCCACTTT	CASSITSQGHSPLHF
TRBV6-5	.	.	TRBJ2-1	TGTGCCAGCACCGCCGCACTAGCTTACAATGAGCAGTTCTTC	CASTAALAYNEQFF
TRBV7-9	.	.	TRBJ1-4	TGTGCCAGCAGCTCAGCCCTCCGGATGGGTGAAAAACTGTTTTTT	CASSSALRMGEKLFF
TRBV30	.	.	TRBJ2-2	TGTGCCTGGAGTGTAACGGGGCTAATCACCGGGGAGCTGTTTTTT	CAWSVTGLITGELFF
TRBV18	.	TRBD1	TRBJ1-5	TGTGCCAGCTCGCCTTTTTCCCCGGGACAGGGGTCCCATCAGCCCCAGCATTTT	CASSPFSPGQGSHQPQHF
TRBV11-2	once	TRBD2	TRBJ2-5	TGTGCCAGCAGCTTTAGCGGGGGGGGAGAGACCCAGTACTTC	CASSFSGGGETQYF
TRBV30	.	.	TRBJ1-5	TGTGCCTGGAGTGTTGGGCAGGGTAATCAGCCCCAGCATTTT	CAWSVGQGNQPQHF